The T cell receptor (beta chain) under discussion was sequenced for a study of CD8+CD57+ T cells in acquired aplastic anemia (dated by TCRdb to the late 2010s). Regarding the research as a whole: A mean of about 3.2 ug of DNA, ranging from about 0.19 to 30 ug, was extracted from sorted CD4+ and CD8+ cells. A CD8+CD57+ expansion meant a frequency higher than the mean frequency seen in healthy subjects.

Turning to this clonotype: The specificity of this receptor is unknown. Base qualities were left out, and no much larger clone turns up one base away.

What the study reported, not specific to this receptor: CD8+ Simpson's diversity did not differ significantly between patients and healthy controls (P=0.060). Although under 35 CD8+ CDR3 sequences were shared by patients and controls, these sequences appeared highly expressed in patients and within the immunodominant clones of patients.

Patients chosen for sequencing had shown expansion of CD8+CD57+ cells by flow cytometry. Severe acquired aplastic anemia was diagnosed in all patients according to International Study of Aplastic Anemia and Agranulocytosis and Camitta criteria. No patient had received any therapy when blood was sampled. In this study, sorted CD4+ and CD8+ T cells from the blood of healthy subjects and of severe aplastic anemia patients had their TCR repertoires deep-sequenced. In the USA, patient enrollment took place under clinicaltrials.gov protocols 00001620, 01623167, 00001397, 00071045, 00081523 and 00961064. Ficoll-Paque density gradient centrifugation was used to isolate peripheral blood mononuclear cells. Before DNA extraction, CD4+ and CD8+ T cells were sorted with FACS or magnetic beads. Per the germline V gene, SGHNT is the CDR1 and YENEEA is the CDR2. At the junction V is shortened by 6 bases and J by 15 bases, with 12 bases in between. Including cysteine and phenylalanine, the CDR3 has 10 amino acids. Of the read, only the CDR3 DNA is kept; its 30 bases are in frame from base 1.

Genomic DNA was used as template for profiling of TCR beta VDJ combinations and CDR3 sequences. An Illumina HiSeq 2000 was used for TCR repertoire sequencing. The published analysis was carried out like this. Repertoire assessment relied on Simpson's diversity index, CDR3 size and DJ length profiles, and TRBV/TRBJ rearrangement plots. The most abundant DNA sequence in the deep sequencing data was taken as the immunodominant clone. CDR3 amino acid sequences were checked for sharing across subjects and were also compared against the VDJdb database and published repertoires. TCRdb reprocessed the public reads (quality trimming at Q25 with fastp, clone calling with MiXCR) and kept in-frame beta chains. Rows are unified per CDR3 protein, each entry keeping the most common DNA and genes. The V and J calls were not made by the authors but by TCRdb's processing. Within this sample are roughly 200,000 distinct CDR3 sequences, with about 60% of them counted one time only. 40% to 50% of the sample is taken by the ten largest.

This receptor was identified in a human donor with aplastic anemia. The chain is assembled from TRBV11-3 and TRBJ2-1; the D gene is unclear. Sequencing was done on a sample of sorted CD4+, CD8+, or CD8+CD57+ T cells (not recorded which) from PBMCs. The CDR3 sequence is CASSQDRAFF. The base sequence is TGTGCCAGCAGTCAAGACCGGGCGTTCTTC.